This T cell receptor beta chain was recorded in a study of blood T cell repertoires in COVID-19. Whole-study context: The United States, Italy and Spain provided the acute and convalescent COVID-19 samples. The cDNA or gDNA used as material had been derived from T cells, B-cell-depleted T cells, or PBMCs.

The ends were cut back, 0 bases at V and 0 bases at J, with 8 bases in the middle. This CDR3 region has 16 residues. Germline V CDR1 and CDR2: KGHSH, LQKENI. Authors' analysis steps: Reference gene primers were amplified, and this amplification served to estimate nucleated cell counts. Sequencing used immunoSEQ multiplex PCR; TCRdb keeps in-frame clones, though not all of them. D and trimming were read from the DNA, whereas the V and J calls and clone size are those reported in that table. The sample carries a few hundred thousand clones, approximately 88% recorded once. The sample was peripheral blood. The receptor's source is a man between 18 and 35 years old with active or convalescent COVID-19. The chain has TRBV18 and TRBJ2-2; D unclear. CDR3 amino acids: CASSPPSLPNTGELFF. CDR3 DNA sequence: TGTGCCAGCTCACCACCGAGTTTACCGAACACCGGGGAGCTGTTTTTT.